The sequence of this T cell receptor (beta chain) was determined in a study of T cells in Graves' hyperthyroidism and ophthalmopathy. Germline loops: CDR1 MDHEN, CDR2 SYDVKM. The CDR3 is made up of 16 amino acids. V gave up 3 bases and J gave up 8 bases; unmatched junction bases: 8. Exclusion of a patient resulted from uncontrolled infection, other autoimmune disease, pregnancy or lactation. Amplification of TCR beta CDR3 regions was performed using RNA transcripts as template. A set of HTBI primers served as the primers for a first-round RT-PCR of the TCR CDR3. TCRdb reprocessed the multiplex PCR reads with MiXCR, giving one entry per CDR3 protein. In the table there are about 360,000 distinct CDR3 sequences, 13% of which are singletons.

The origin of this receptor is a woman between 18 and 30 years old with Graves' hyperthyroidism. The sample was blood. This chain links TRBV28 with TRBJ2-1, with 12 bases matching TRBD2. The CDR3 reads CASSFRTSGNQDEQFF. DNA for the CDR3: TGTGCCAGCAGTTTCCGGACTAGCGGGAATCAGGATGAGCAGTTCTTC.